Below are 19 T cell receptor beta chains sequenced from a single sample in a study of regulatory T cells in long-lasting Graves disease. The sample's time point: newly diagnosed GD, antithyroid drugs for less than 3 months. Scientists built the TCR library using RNA that was extracted from PBMCs. Arm-PCR of CDR3 regions with iRepertoire HTBI primers generated TCR beta libraries. A single record per CDR3 protein comes from TCRdb applying MiXCR to the multiplex PCR reads. Among some 250,000 distinct CDR3 sequences listed, 15% to 20% were seen once. This sample also appeared in a second study, on T cells in Graves' hyperthyroidism and ophthalmopathy.

The input for sequencing was peripheral blood mononuclear cells (PBMCs), taken at new diagnosis, from a patient treated with antithyroid drugs. The receptors were gathered from a woman aged 25-40 years with Graves disease.

This clonotype was seen a few times. One end of the junction is discordant with germline, which a read error may explain. This rearrangement joins TRBV6-5 to TRBJ1-1, with no clear D. This CDR3 has 14 amino acids. Per germline, CDR1 MNHEY and CDR2 SVGAGI. The CDR3 sequence is CASSYGRLNTEALF. The CDR3 nucleotides read TGTGCCAGCAGTTACGGACGGTTGAACACTGAAGCTCTCTTT.

This clonotype was recorded many times. The chain combines TRBV2 with TRBJ1-6; D remains unclear. Per the germline V gene, CDR1 is SNHLY and CDR2 is FYNNEI. V dropped 3 bases and J dropped 1 base, with 7 bases sitting between them. The CDR3 has 15 amino acids. The CDR3 coding sequence is TGTGCCAGCAGTGACTATGGTTCCTATAATTCACCCCTCCACTTT. It encodes CASSDYGSYNSPLHF.

A word on this clonotype: This likely reflects a read error, since a far larger clone is one base away. The chain combines TRBV2 with TRBJ2-1, with 7 bases identical to TRBD2. The V gene's germline CDR1 is SNHLY and CDR2 FYNNEI. With V trimmed by 0 bases and J by 13 bases, 15 bases remained unmatched. The length of the CDR3 is 16 residues. In DNA form, the CDR3 reads TGTGCCAGCAGTGAAGCGGGGAGGGCCAGGCAAGAGACCCAGTTCTTC. It translates to CASSEAGRARQETQFF.

This chain uses TRBV20-1 with TRBJ1-2; a weak D match, TRBD1 (6 bases). The CDR3 spans 12 residues. The V end lost 4 bases, the J end lost 5 bases, and 11 bases lay between the germline ends. Germline CDR1 and CDR2: DFQATT and SNEGSKA (reference sequence). The DNA for the CDR3 is TGCAGTGCTACCTCCCAGGGGTATGGCTACACCTTC. It translates to CSATSQGYGYTF.

This clonotype was picked up many times. The chain combines TRBV7-9 with TRBJ1-2, with TRBD1 as a possible D gene (5 bases). The germline gives CDR1 SEHNR, CDR2 FQNEAQ (reference sequence). Trimming cost V 1 base and J 2 bases, with 14 bases left between them. CDR3 length equals 16 residues. Here the CDR3 DNA reads TGTGCCAGCAGCTTAGGGATATCAGGGAGCAACTATGGCTACACCTTC. It is translated as CASSLGISGSNYGYTF. Looking up the rest from reference TRBV7-9 and TRBJ1-2 gives the full variable domain: DTGVSQNPRHKITKRGQNVTFRCDPISEHNRLYWYRQTLGQGPEFLTYFQNEAQLEKSRLLSDRFSAERPKGSFSTLEIQRTEQGDSAMYLCASSLGISGSNYGYTFGSGTRLTVV.

The gene calls are TRBV4-1 and TRBJ1-1, with a possible D match to TRBD1 (6 bases). The CDR3 sequence is 15 residues long. With 5 bases removed from V and 4 bases from J, the gap between germline ends came to 17 bases. CDR1 MGHRA and CDR2 YSYEKL come from the germline V gene. In nucleotides, the CDR3 is TGCGCCAGCAGCTACGTACAGGGTTTTGGCACTGAAGCTTTCTTT. Residues: CASSYVQGFGTEAFF.

This chain joins TRBV29-1 and TRBJ2-7, with TRBD1 matching 8 bases. CDR1 and CDR2 from the germline V gene are SQVTM and ANQGSEA. CDR3 length: 14 amino acids. Trimming took 0 bases from V and 0 from J; bases not matched to a gene: 1. The CDR3 coding sequence is TGCAGCGTTGAAGAGGGACAGGCCTCCTACGAGCAGTACTTC. Translation gives CSVEEGQASYEQYF.

In its sample, this clonotype was seen a few times. The J gene is TRBJ2-3, the V gene TRBV9; 15 bases are a match to TRBD2. V lost 1 base, J lost 2 bases, and 8 bases stayed unmatched. Germline V gives CDR1 SGDLS, CDR2 YYNGEE. The CDR3 totals 19 residues. The CDR3: CASSVSKGTSGGTTDTQYF. CDR3 in DNA: TGTGCCAGCAGCGTATCAAAAGGGACTAGCGGGGGGACCACAGATACGCAGTATTTT. The full variable domain, completed using reference TRBV9 and TRBJ2-3, is DSGVTQTPKHLITATGQRVTLRCSPRSGDLSVYWYQQSLDQGLQFLIQYYNGEERAKGNILERFSAQQFPDLHSELNLSSLELGDSALYFCASSVSKGTSGGTTDTQYFGPGTRLTVL.

The chain couples TRBV18 to TRBJ1-1, with a weak D call TRBD1 (5 bases). The CDR3 has 13 residues. The germline V gene has CDR1 KGHSH and CDR2 LQKENI. V dropped 8 bases and J dropped 0 bases, with 10 bases sitting between them. The CDR3 region has the DNA TGTGCCAGCGTAGACAGCATGAACACTGAAGCTTTCTTT. It is translated as CASVDSMNTEAFF.

The rearrangement uses TRBV6-1 and TRBJ1-2; no firm D call. The germline V gene encodes CDR1 MNHNS and CDR2 SASEGT. The CDR3 totals 14 residues. V lost 6 bases to trimming and J lost 7 bases, with 18 bases between them. CDR3 coding DNA: TGTGCCAGCAGAACCGACGGAGTATATCCTGGCTACACCTTC. It encodes CASRTDGVYPGYTF.

This clonotype was observed many times. The V gene is TRBV6-2 or TRBV6-3, the J gene TRBJ1-5; 8 bases are a match to TRBD1. V was pared by 4 bases and J by 0 bases, with 8 bases of the junction left unmatched. Germline V gene data show CDR1 as MNHEY and CDR2 as SVGEGT. This CDR3 is 17 amino acids long. The CDR3 nucleotides are TGTGCCAGCAGTTCAGACAGGGGATCTTATAGCAATCAGCCCCAGCATTTT. It is translated as CASSSDRGSYSNQPQHF.

This clonotype was recorded at least ten times. This chain joins TRBV5-4 and TRBJ2-3, with 8 positions matching TRBD2. Germline V CDR1 and CDR2: SGHNT, YYREEE (reference sequence). V dropped 3 bases and J dropped 1; count of bases not matched to a gene: 4. The CDR3 length is 15 residues. The CDR3 DNA reads as TGTGCCAGCAGCTCCGACGGGGGGGGCACAGATACGCAGTATTTT. Translation gives CASSSDGGGTDTQYF. Using reference TRBV5-4 and TRBJ2-3 for the parts outside the CDR3, the full variable domain is ETGVTQSPTHLIKTRGQQVTLRCSSQSGHNTVSWYQQALGQGPQFIFQYYREEENGRGNFPPRFSGLQFPNYSSELNVNALELDDSALYLCASSSDGGGTDTQYFGPGTRLTVL.

V is TRBV11-2 and J is TRBJ1-1, with TRBD1 matching 8 bases. The CDR3 totals 15 residues. CDR1 is SGHAT and CDR2 is FQNNGV in the germline V gene. V dropped 2 bases and J dropped 7; count of bases not matched to a gene: 9. This CDR3 reads CASSLTGTGLYEAFF. DNA for the CDR3: TGTGCCAGCAGCTTAACCGGGACAGGCCTCTATGAAGCTTTCTTT. Looking up the rest from reference TRBV11-2 and TRBJ1-1 gives the full variable domain: EAGVAQSPRYKIIEKRQSVAFWCNPISGHATLYWYQQILGQGPKLLIQFQNNGVVDDSQLPKDRFSAERLKGVDSTLKIQPAKLEDSAVYLCASSLTGTGLYEAFFGQGTRLTVV.

This clonotype has just a few counts. The chain joins TRBV6-4 to TRBJ1-2; 8 positions match TRBD1. V shed 0 bases, J shed 2 bases, and the junction held 2 bases outside the gene matches. CDR1 MRHNA and CDR2 SNTAGT come from the germline V gene. This CDR3 contains 15 residues. Written as DNA, the CDR3 is TGTGCCAGCAGTGACTCGAGGACAGGGAACTATGGCTACACCTTC. This sequence encodes CASSDSRTGNYGYTF.

This clonotype has a count of ten or more. The chain uses TRBV20-1 and TRBJ2-5, with D unresolved. This CDR3 has 11 amino acids. Germline V gene lookup returns CDR1 DFQATT and CDR2 SNEGSKA (reference sequence). V was shortened by 5 bases and J by 5 bases, with 9 bases between the two germline ends. CDR3 nucleotides: TGCAGTGCTCCTATACGCGAGACCCAGTACTTC. This encodes CSAPIRETQYF.

A note on this clonotype: A much larger clonotype is one base distant, so this may be a read error. V gene TRBV20-1 combines with J gene TRBJ2-3; TRBD1 matches at 9 bases. The germline V gene has CDR1 DFQATT and CDR2 SNEGSKA (reference sequence). The V gene end was trimmed by 5 bases and the J gene end by 3 bases; junction bases not matched to a gene: 9. This CDR3 is 15 amino acids long. CDR3 amino acids: CSASSRTGATDTQYF. CDR3 nucleotides: TGCAGTGCTTCTTCCCGGACAGGGGCGACAGATACGCAGTATTTT.

This clonotype was counted ten times or more. This chain joins TRBV28 and TRBJ2-7, with D possibly being TRBD2 (6 bases). The V end lost 5 bases, the J end lost 2 bases, and 10 bases lay between the germline ends. Looked up from germline, CDR1 is MDHEN and CDR2 is SYDVKM. The CDR3 loop spans 13 amino acids. The CDR3 bases are TGTGCCAGCAGTGCGGGGAGCACCTACGAGCAGTACTTC. It specifies CASSAGSTYEQYF.

This clonotype was seen repeatedly, ten times or more. V is TRBV2 and J is TRBJ2-2; weak D call: TRBD1 (5 bases). V was cut by 8 bases and J by 0 bases, with 13 bases left in between. Per the germline V gene, CDR1 is SNHLY and CDR2 is FYNNEI. CDR3 size: 15 residues. CDR3 nucleotides: TGTGCCAGCGAGAGACAGTCCGCGAACACCGGGGAGCTGTTTTTT. Its translation is CASERQSANTGELFF.

This clonotype has at least ten counts. The rearrangement uses TRBV14 and TRBJ1-2; possible D gene TRBD1, 5 bases. The CDR3 is 16 amino acids. The germline V gene has CDR1 SGHDN and CDR2 FVKESK. The V end lost 5 bases, the J end lost 0 bases, and 16 bases lay between the germline ends. The CDR3 coding sequence is TGTGCCAGCAGCTCGGAGACAGAAAAAGCTAACTATGGCTACACCTTC. Translated, it gives CASSSETEKANYGYTF.